The 13 T cell receptor beta chains below all came from one sample that was sequenced in a study of cytomegalovirus exposure and HLA in healthy donors. Amplification used 60 Vbeta primers and 13 Jbeta primers. Some clones are missing from TCRdb's copy, which holds only in-frame ones; the method was immunoSEQ multiplex PCR. This table holds 100,000 to 150,000 clones, roughly four fifths found once. The specimen sequenced was PBMCs. The receptors were sampled from a woman between 45 and 65 years old in good health and CMV-seronegative.

This rearrangement joins TRBV9 to TRBJ2-2, with 13 bases fitting TRBD2. J was trimmed by 2 bases and V by 3 bases; bases with no gene match: 7. The CDR3 contains 18 residues. The germline CDR1 and CDR2 sequences are SGDLS and YYNGEE. CDR3 nucleotide sequence: TGTGCCAGCAGCGGCGGGACTAGCGGGACCGAAAACACCGGGGAGCTGTTTTTT. Amino acids: CASSGGTSGTENTGELFF. Full variable domain (rest looked up from reference TRBV9 and TRBJ2-2): DSGVTQTPKHLITATGQRVTLRCSPRSGDLSVYWYQQSLDQGLQFLIQYYNGEERAKGNILERFSAQQFPDLHSELNLSSLELGDSALYFCASSGGTSGTENTGELFFGEGSRLTVL.

This rearrangement joins TRBV28 to TRBJ2-7, with 9 bases fitting TRBD2. The CDR3 contains 15 residues. From germline, CDR1 is MDHEN and CDR2 SYDVKM. V shed 4 bases, J shed 3 bases, and the junction held 7 bases outside the gene matches. CDR3 residues: CASSYPASGNYEQYF. The CDR3 DNA reads TGTGCCAGCAGTTACCCGGCTAGCGGGAACTACGAGCAGTACTTC.

The table lists this clone with a count of one. The J gene is TRBJ2-3, the V gene TRBV7-2; 11 nucleotides match TRBD2. The germline V gene has CDR1 SGHTA and CDR2 FQGNSA. This CDR3 is 17 amino acids long. The V segment lost 4 bases and the J segment 7 bases; nucleotides outside the gene matches: 13. CDR3 DNA: TGTGCCAGCAGCTCCCAACTAGCGGGAGCCGTTCTAAATACGCAGTATTTT. Translating gives CASSSQLAGAVLNTQYF.

The chain recombines TRBV5-1 with TRBJ2-5; 12 bases are shared with TRBD2. The CDR3 runs 18 residues. V shed 0 bases, J shed 2 bases, and the junction held 8 bases outside the gene matches. Per the germline V gene, CDR1 is SGHRS and CDR2 is YFSETQ. CDR3 sequence reads: CASSLGLAGDPTQETQYF. CDR3 coding DNA: TGCGCCAGCAGCTTGGGACTAGCGGGAGATCCCACACAAGAGACCCAGTACTTC.

This chain joins TRBV6-6 and TRBJ2-7; weak D call: TRBD1 (6 bases). V shed 6 bases and J shed 1 base, with 16 bases lying between them. This CDR3 contains 15 residues. The germline V gene has CDR1 MNHNY and CDR2 SVGAGI (reference sequence). CDR3 nucleotides: TGTGCCAGCAGACCAACAGGGTCGAGATCCTACGAGCAGTACGTC. Translating it yields CASRPTGSRSYEQYV.

The chain's CDR3 is CASSPPGTVNTEAFF. Here the CDR3 DNA reads TGTGCCAGCAGTCCCCCCGGGACAGTGAACACTGAAGCTTTCTTT. This sequence joins TRBV28 and TRBJ1-1; TRBD1 aligns across 7 bases. Germline values: CDR1 MDHEN, CDR2 SYDVKM. Trimming removed 5 bases from V and 0 bases from J; junction bases left unmatched: 6. The CDR3 runs to 15 residues.

The chain couples TRBV5-5 to TRBJ2-5; D gene unclear. V dropped 2 bases and J dropped 6 bases, with 14 bases sitting between them. The CDR3 loop spans 14 amino acids. The V gene's germline CDR1 is SGHKS and CDR2 YYEKEE (reference sequence). The CDR3 reads CASSFTGTLKTQYF. As DNA, the CDR3 is TGTGCCAGCAGCTTTACTGGTACCCTTAAGACCCAGTACTTC.

The J gene is TRBJ1-1, the V gene TRBV27; D unclear. V was clipped by 6 bases and J by 1 base, with 15 bases between them. Germline lookup yields CDR1 MNHEY and CDR2 SMNVEV (reference sequence). The CDR3 totals 15 residues. CDR3 sequence: CASSRSLSPNTEAFF. CDR3 DNA: TGTGCCAGCAGCCGCTCTTTGAGCCCGAACACTGAAGCTTTCTTT.

In this sample, this clone turned up a few times. The rearrangement joins TRBV27 to TRBJ2-3; D may be TRBD1 (5 bases). Germline V lookup: CDR1 MNHEY, CDR2 SMNVEV (reference sequence). The CDR3 sequence is 12 residues long. Between the trimmed V and J ends, which lost 8 bases and 5 bases, there was a span of 11 bases. The CDR3 sequence is CASSSTGDTQYF. CDR3 coding DNA: TGTGCCAGCTCCTCCACAGGAGATACGCAGTATTTT.

CDR3 amino acids: CASSLVGGGSSYEQYF. The CDR3, as DNA: TGTGCCAGCAGCTTAGTTGGCGGGGGTTCCTCCTACGAGCAGTACTTC. This chain links TRBV7-2 with TRBJ2-7, with TRBD2 matching 7 bases. The J segment lost 0 bases and the V segment lost 1 base, leaving 6 bases of the junction unmatched. Germline CDR1 and CDR2: SGHTA and FQGNSA. This CDR3 has 16 residues.

The V gene is TRBV10-3, the J gene TRBJ2-7; weak D call: TRBD2 (5 bases). The CDR3 sequence is 15 residues long. Trimming took off 3 bases at V and 7 bases at J, with 19 bases between the two ends. Germline-derived CDR1 and CDR2 are ENHRY and SYGVKD. The CDR3 loop reads CAISDPSAGGREQYF. In DNA, the CDR3 is TGTGCCATCAGTGACCCCTCCGCCGGAGGCCGAGAGCAGTACTTC.

The chain has TRBV7-2 and TRBJ2-1; 9 nucleotides agree with TRBD1. CDR3 length: 15 residues. Germline V gives CDR1 SGHTA, CDR2 FQGNSA. Trimming cost V 5 bases and J 8 bases; bases outside gene matches: 10. Written as DNA, the CDR3 is TGTGCCAGCAGCAGACCGGGACAGGGAGGGCATGAGCAGTTCTTC. Translated: CASSRPGQGGHEQFF. Filled out from reference TRBV7-2 and TRBJ2-1, the complete variable domain reads GAGVSQSPSNKVTEKGKDVELRCDPISGHTALYWYRQSLGQGLEFLIYFQGNSAPDKSGLPSDRFSAERTGGSVSTLTIQRTQQEDSAVYLCASSRPGQGGHEQFFGPGTRLTVL.

The chain carries TRBV19 and TRBJ1-5; the D gene is possibly TRBD1 (6 bases). V was cut by 7 bases and J by 0 bases, with 13 bases left in between. This CDR3 spans 15 amino acids. Germline assignment: CDR1 LNHDA and CDR2 SQIVND (reference sequence). In DNA form, the CDR3 reads TGTGCCAGTATCTTGGACAGAGCTAGCAATCAGCCCCAGCATTTT. This encodes CASILDRASNQPQHF.